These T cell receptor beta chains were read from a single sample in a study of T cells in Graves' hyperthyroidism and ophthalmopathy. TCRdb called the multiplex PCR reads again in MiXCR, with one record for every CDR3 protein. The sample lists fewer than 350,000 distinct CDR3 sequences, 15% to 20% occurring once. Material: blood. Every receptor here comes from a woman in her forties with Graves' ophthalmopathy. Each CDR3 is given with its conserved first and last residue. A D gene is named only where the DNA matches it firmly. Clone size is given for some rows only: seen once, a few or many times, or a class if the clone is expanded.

TGTGCCAGTTCCTTGGGGCAGGGGACGGGGAGCAATCAGCCCCAGCATTTT CASSLGQGTGSNQPQHF TRBJ1-5 NA 17 TRBV6-1 NA
TGTGCCACCAGCAGAAGGCCAACCCTGAACACTGAAGCTTTCTTT CATSRRPTLNTEAFF TRBJ1-1 NA 15 TRBV15 many
TGTGCCAGCAGCTTTTGGGGATCTAGGTTTGCCTACGAGCAGTACTTC CASSFWGSRFAYEQYF TRBJ2-7 NA 16 TRBV11-2 many
TGTGCCAGCAGTGTATTTTTGGGGACAGCCAAGGGAGAGACCCAGTACTTC CASSVFLGTAKGETQYF TRBJ2-5 TRBD1 17 TRBV2 many
TGTGCCAGCACCCCGGGGAGAGCGAACTATGGCTACACCTTC CASTPGRANYGYTF TRBJ1-2 NA 14 TRBV12-3/TRBV12-4 few
TGTGCCAGCAGTGAAGGACGATTCATGAACACTGAAGCTTTCTTT CASSEGRFMNTEAFF TRBJ1-1 NA 15 TRBV2 many
TGTGCCAGCAGCCTGGCAGGGGGCAGAGGAAACACCATATATTTT CASSLAGGRGNTIYF TRBJ1-3 TRBD1 15 TRBV7-9 many
TGTGCCAGCAAGCGTCGAGGGAACTCCTACGAGCAGTACTTC CASKRRGNSYEQYF TRBJ2-7 NA 14 TRBV6-1 NA
TGTGCCAGCAGCTTAATATCGGGAGGGGAGCTGTTTTTT CASSLISGGELFF TRBJ2-2 NA 13 TRBV7-3 many
TGTGCCAGCAGTTCGGGACTGAGCGAGCAGTACTTC CASSSGLSEQYF TRBJ2-7 NA 12 TRBV12-3/TRBV12-4 many
TGCGCCAGCAGCTTCGACAGGGCTCCCTTTGAAGCTTTCTTT CASSFDRAPFEAFF TRBJ1-1 TRBD1 14 TRBV5-1 many
TGCAGTGCAAGGACGACGGTAGAAGCTTTCTTT CSARTTVEAFF TRBJ1-1 NA 11 TRBV20-1 NA
TGTGCCAGCAGTGGCAGAGGGGGTGTACAAGAGACCCAGTACTTC CASSGRGGVQETQYF TRBJ2-5 NA 15 TRBV28 many
TGTGCCACCAGCAGAGGAAAAGCGGGTGAAGCTTTCTTT CATSRGKAGEAFF TRBJ1-1 NA 13 TRBV15 many
TGTGCCAGCAGTGGAGGGTATGGCTACACCTTC CASSGGYGYTF TRBJ1-2 NA 11 TRBV12-3/TRBV12-4 many
TGTGCCAGCAGTTTCGGGAGAAACCAAGAGACCCAGTACTTC CASSFGRNQETQYF TRBJ2-5 NA 14 TRBV28 many
TGTGCCAGCAGTCTTAGCGGGAGTAAGGAGACCCAGTACTTC CASSLSGSKETQYF TRBJ2-5 TRBD2 14 TRBV12-3/TRBV12-4 many
TGTGCCATCAGTGAACGCGGACCTTCCAGCAATCAGCCCCAGCATTTT CAISERGPSSNQPQHF TRBJ1-5 NA 16 TRBV10-3 many
TGTGCCAGCAGTTTATGGGGGACAGCCGATCACTCTGGAAACACCATATATTTT CASSLWGTADHSGNTIYF TRBJ1-3 TRBD1 18 TRBV28 many
TGTGCCAGCAGTTACGGGGTACAGGGAGGGGTCACTGAAGCTTTCTTT CASSYGVQGGVTEAFF TRBJ1-1 NA 16 TRBV6-5 many
TGTGCCAGCAGTTTATATGCAGGGAGCATTCAGTACTTC CASSLYAGSIQYF TRBJ2-4 NA 13 TRBV27 NA
TGTGCCAGCAGAACCTCAAGCGTGCGTAACACCGGGGAGCTGTCTTTT CASRTSSVRNTGELSF TRBJ2-2 NA 16 TRBV27 few
TGTGCCAGCAGAACCGGGACACCCTACGAGCAGTACTTC CASRTGTPYEQYF TRBJ2-7 NA 13 TRBV28 NA